This T cell receptor beta chain was retrieved from a study of blood T cell repertoires in COVID-19. Study as a whole: Sources were T cells, B-cell-depleted T cells, or PBMCs; the material itself was cDNA or gDNA.

The V end lost 5 bases, the J end lost 6 bases, and 14 bases lay between the germline ends. Germline V gene lookup returns CDR1 SEHNR and CDR2 FQNEAQ (reference sequence). CDR3 length equals 14 residues. Using immunoSEQ multiplex PCR, the repertoire was profiled, and TCRdb retains in-frame clones only, with some absent. The data show more than 55,000 clones, with 75% to 95% seen just once and approximately 15% held by the top ten. The TCR comes from a man at least 80 years old with acute or convalescent COVID-19. Input material: peripheral blood. J is TRBJ2-1 and V is TRBV7-9; maybe TRBD1 (6 bases). The CDR3 nucleotides are TGTGCCAGCAGCCTACGGGACATCTCCAATGAGCAGTTCTTC. Amino acid sequence: CASSLRDISNEQFF. Full variable domain (outside the CDR3, taken from reference TRBV7-9 and TRBJ2-1): DTGVSQNPRHKITKRGQNVTFRCDPISEHNRLYWYRQTLGQGPEFLTYFQNEAQLEKSRLLSDRFSAERPKGSFSTLEIQRTEQGDSAMYLCASSLRDISNEQFFGPGTRLTVL.